The 14 T cell receptor beta chains below come from one sample, sequenced in a study of blood T cell repertoires in COVID-19. Profiling relied on immunoSEQ multiplex PCR, and the TCRdb table lists in-frame clones only, not all of them. Counted here are approximately 110,000 clones, around nine tenths occurring once; the ten biggest clones make up almost 8.5%. Sequencing was done on a sample of peripheral blood. The receptors shown here come from a woman in her 70s who had recovered from COVID-19.

The chain links TRBV5-4 to TRBJ2-7, with 8 bases identical to TRBD1. The CDR3 contains 13 residues. V shed 4 bases, J shed 5 bases, and the junction held 5 bases outside the gene matches. The germline gives CDR1 SGHNT, CDR2 YYREEE (reference sequence). This chain's CDR3 is CASSQDRDHEQYF. As DNA, the CDR3 is TGTGCCAGCAGCCAGGACAGGGACCACGAGCAGTACTTC.

J is TRBJ1-2 and V is TRBV18, with D unresolved. Trimming removed 6 bases from V and 0 bases from J, with 11 bases in between. Germline V gives CDR1 KGHSH, CDR2 LQKENI. The CDR3 totals 14 residues. In DNA form, the CDR3 reads TGTGCCAGCTCCGGACTGCTAGCTAACTATGGCTACACCTTC. It codes for CASSGLLANYGYTF.

This clone was observed once. This chain joins TRBV9 and TRBJ2-3, with 7 bases aligning to TRBD1. The CDR3 has 16 residues. From germline, CDR1 is SGDLS and CDR2 YYNGEE. Trimming removed 2 bases from V and 0 bases from J; junction bases left unmatched: 6. CDR3 DNA: TGTGCCAGCAGCGTTAGGGACAGCCCTAGCACAGATACGCAGTATTTT. Protein product: CASSVRDSPSTDTQYF. Together with reference TRBV9 and TRBJ2-3, the CDR3 gives the full variable domain: DSGVTQTPKHLITATGQRVTLRCSPRSGDLSVYWYQQSLDQGLQFLIQYYNGEERAKGNILERFSAQQFPDLHSELNLSSLELGDSALYFCASSVRDSPSTDTQYFGPGTRLTVL.

The V gene is TRBV28, the J gene TRBJ1-5; TRBD1 matches 8 bases. This CDR3 contains 16 residues. Trimming cost V 5 bases and J 2 bases; bases outside gene matches: 8. Germline-derived CDR1 and CDR2 are MDHEN and SYDVKM. This CDR3 reads CASSRTGGRGNQPQHF. In DNA, the CDR3 is TGTGCCAGCAGTCGTACAGGGGGTAGAGGCAATCAGCCCCAGCATTTT.

The chain recombines TRBV7-9 with TRBJ2-2, with D perhaps TRBD2 (7 bases). Germline values: CDR1 SEHNR, CDR2 FQNEAQ (reference sequence). The CDR3 contains 15 residues. V was clipped by 7 bases and J by 6 bases, with 18 bases between them. The CDR3 sequence: CASTFGGLVAGELFF. For the CDR3, the DNA is TGTGCCAGCACCTTCGGGGGGCTAGTCGCCGGGGAGCTGTTTTTT. Using reference TRBV7-9 and TRBJ2-2 for the parts outside the CDR3, the full variable domain is DTGVSQNPRHKITKRGQNVTFRCDPISEHNRLYWYRQTLGQGPEFLTYFQNEAQLEKSRLLSDRFSAERPKGSFSTLEIQRTEQGDSAMYLCASTFGGLVAGELFFGEGSRLTVL.

The chain carries TRBV6-2 or TRBV6-3 and TRBJ2-7, with a possible D match to TRBD1 (6 bases). This CDR3 is 15 amino acids long. V was clipped by 6 bases and J by 3 bases, with 18 bases between them. Germline V lookup: CDR1 MNHEY, CDR2 SVGEGT. The CDR3 region has the DNA TGTGCCAGCAGCCAATCGGGACACCAATTCTACGAGCAGTACTTC. Translation: CASSQSGHQFYEQYF.

V usage is TRBV28 and J usage is TRBJ2-7, with D uncertain. V dropped 7 bases and J dropped 2 bases, with 6 bases sitting between them. This CDR3 spans 11 amino acids. Germline V gene sequence: CDR1 MDHEN, CDR2 SYDVKM. CDR3 residues: CASTTAYEQYF. Here the CDR3 DNA reads TGTGCCAGCACGACTGCCTACGAGCAGTACTTC.

DNA of the CDR3: TGTGCCAGCAGTTTATCGGTGGGGGGTGCTGAAGCTTTCTTT. Translated: CASSLSVGGAEAFF. The chain has TRBV27 and TRBJ1-1, with a tentative D call TRBD1 (5 bases). V was trimmed by 0 bases and J by 6 bases, leaving 11 bases between them. Germline V lookup: CDR1 MNHEY, CDR2 SMNVEV (reference sequence). This CDR3 spans 14 amino acids.

The chain combines TRBV5-5 with TRBJ2-3, with D possibly matching TRBD2 (6 bases). V was cut by 1 base and J by 5 bases, with 14 bases left in between. The CDR3 runs to 15 residues. Germline V gene sequence: CDR1 SGHKS, CDR2 YYEKEE (reference sequence). This CDR3 reads CASSLSWVRGDTQYF. In DNA, the CDR3 is TGTGCCAGCAGCTTGAGCTGGGTGCGGGGAGATACGCAGTATTTT.

J is TRBJ2-2 and V is TRBV6-7; D is possibly TRBD1 (5 bases). TRBV6-7 is treated as an ORF (open reading frame) with a function not yet certain. V lost 7 bases and J lost 4, with 7 bases in between. There are 12 residues in the CDR3. The CDR3 loop is CASKDSTGELFF. DNA for the CDR3: TGTGCCAGCAAAGACAGCACCGGGGAGCTGTTTTTT.

CDR3 sequence: CASSLRGTGVVAGELFF. The CDR3 bases are TGTGCCAGCAGCTTAAGGGGGACAGGGGTAGTGGCCGGGGAGCTGTTTTTT. V and J are TRBV7-8 and TRBJ2-2, with TRBD1 matching over 10 bases. The CDR3 length is 17 residues. Per germline, CDR1 SGHVS and CDR2 FQNEAQ. V gave up 2 bases and J gave up 6 bases; unmatched junction bases: 9.

The chain recombines TRBV28 with TRBJ1-2; TRBD1 matches 10 bases. Germline V CDR1 and CDR2: MDHEN, SYDVKM. The CDR3 contains 14 residues. The trim removed 4 bases at V and 2 bases at J, leaving 1 base unmatched. CDR3 sequence: CASSSGQGNYGYTF. In nucleotides, the CDR3 is TGTGCCAGCAGTTCGGGACAGGGGAACTATGGCTACACCTTC.

The CDR3 nucleotides are TGTGCCAGCAGTGAAGCGACAGGTACGAACACTGAAGCTTTCTTT. The encoded protein is CASSEATGTNTEAFF. The V and J genes are TRBV2 and TRBJ1-1, with a tentative D call TRBD1 (6 bases). From germline, CDR1 is SNHLY and CDR2 FYNNEI. With 0 bases removed from V and 1 base from J, the gap between germline ends came to 9 bases. The CDR3 loop spans 15 amino acids.

V gene TRBV5-1 combines with J gene TRBJ1-6; D may be TRBD1 (6 bases). Germline CDR1 reads SGHRS; CDR2 reads YFSETQ. The CDR3 has 16 amino acids. The V and J ends lost 3 bases and 10 bases respectively, with 20 bases between them. The CDR3 loop is CASSSGGPTGNSPLHF. The CDR3 DNA follows: TGCGCCAGCAGCTCCGGGGGGCCTACAGGGAACTCACCCCTCCACTTT.